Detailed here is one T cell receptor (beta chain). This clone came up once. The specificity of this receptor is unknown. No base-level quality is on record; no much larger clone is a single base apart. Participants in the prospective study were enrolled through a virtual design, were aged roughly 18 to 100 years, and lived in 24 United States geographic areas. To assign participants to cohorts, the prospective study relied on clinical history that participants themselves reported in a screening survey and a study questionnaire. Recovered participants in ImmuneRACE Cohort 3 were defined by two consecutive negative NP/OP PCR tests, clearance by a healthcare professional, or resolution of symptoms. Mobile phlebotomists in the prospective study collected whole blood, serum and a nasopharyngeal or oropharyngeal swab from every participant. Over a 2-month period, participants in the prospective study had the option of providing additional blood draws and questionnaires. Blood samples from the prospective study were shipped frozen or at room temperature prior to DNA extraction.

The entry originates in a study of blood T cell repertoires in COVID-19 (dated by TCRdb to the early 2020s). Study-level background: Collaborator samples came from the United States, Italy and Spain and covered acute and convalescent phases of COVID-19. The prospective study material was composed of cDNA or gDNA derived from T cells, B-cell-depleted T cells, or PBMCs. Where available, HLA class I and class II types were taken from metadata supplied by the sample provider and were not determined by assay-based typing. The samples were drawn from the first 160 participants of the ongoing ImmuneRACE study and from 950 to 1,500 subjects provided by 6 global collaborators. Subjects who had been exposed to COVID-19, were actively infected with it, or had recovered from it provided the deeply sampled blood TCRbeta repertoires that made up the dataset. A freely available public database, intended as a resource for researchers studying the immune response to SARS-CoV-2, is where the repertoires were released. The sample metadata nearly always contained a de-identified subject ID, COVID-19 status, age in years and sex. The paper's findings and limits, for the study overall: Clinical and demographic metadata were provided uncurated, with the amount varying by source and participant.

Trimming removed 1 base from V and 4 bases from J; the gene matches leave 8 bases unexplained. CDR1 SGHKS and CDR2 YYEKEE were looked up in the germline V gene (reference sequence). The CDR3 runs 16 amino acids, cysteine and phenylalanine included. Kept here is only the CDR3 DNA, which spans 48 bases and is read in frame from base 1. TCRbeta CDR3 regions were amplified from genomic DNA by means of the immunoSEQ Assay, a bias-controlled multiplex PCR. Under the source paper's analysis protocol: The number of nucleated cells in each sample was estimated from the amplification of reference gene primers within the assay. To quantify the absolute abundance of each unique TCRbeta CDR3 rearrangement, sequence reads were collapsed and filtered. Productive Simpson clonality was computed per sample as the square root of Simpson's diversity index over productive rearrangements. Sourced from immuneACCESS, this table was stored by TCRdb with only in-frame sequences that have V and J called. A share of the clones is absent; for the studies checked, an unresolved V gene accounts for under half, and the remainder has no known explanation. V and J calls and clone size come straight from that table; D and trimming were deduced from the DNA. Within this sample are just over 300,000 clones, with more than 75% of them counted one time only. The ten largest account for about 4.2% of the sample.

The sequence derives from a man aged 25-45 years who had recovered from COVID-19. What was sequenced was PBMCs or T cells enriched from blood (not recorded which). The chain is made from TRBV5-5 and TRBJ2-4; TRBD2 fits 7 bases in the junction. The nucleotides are TGTGCCAGCAGCTTGCTTACGACTAGCCGAAAAAACATTCAGTACTTC. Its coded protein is CASSLLTTSRKNIQYF. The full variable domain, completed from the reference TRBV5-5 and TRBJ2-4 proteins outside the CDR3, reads DAGVTQSPTHLIKTRGQQVTLRCSPISGHKSVSWYQQVLGQGPQFIFQYYEKEERGRGNFPDRFSARQFPNYSSELNVNALLLGDSALYLCASSLLTTSRKNIQYFGAGTRLSVL.